This TCR beta chain is drawn from a study of OX40 agonist ivuxolimab in advanced cancers. The overall study: Patients were treated with intravenous ivuxolimab, dosed at 0.01 to 10 mg/kg and infused every 2 weeks.

Libraries were prepared by immunoSEQ multiplex PCR; TCRdb keeps only in-frame clonotypes and omits some of them. Among fewer than 75,000 clones listed, 87% were seen once. V shed 7 bases and J shed 0 bases, with 13 bases lying between them. Germline CDR1 is MNHNS and CDR2 is SASEGT. This CDR3 is built from 15 residues. The chain employs TRBV6-1 and TRBJ1-3; no reliable D call. Sample: CD4+ or CD8+ T cells sorted from blood, taken in a trial of the OX40 agonist ivuxolimab. The receptor was isolated from an adult with an advanced solid tumor such as melanoma, head and neck, liver or kidney cancer. The CDR3 DNA reads as TGTGCCAGCACCCAAGGGAGTTTCTCTGGAAACACCATATATTTT. As protein: CASTQGSFSGNTIYF.